Listed here is a single T cell receptor (beta chain). Its specificity is not known. Germline-derived CDR1 and CDR2 are MNHNS and SASEGT. The V end lost 7 bases, the J end lost 0 bases, and 18 bases lay between the germline ends. This CDR3 has 16 residues. TCRdb recomputed calls from the 5' RACE reads with MiXCR, one row per CDR3 protein. The repertoire includes about 280,000 distinct CDR3 sequences, about 20% of them detected once, and roughly 8.3% sits in the top ten. The entry originates in a study of CD8 T cells in ankylosing spondylitis. Study-level points and caveats: Researchers reportedly found disease-linked clones significantly enriched in matched ankylosing spondylitis synovial fluid. A TCR beta motif made of fewer than ten highly homologous variants seemed typical of ankylosing spondylitis blood.

This clonotype was sampled from a male donor with ankylosing spondylitis or in good health (not recorded which). V gene TRBV6-1 combines with J gene TRBJ1-1; no definite D call. Sequenced material: blood, either unsorted or a sorted T cell fraction (not recorded which). The CDR3 is CASTIRADIMNTEAFF. The CDR3 DNA reads TGTGCCAGCACCATCCGAGCCGACATCATGAACACTGAAGCTTTCTTT.